A single sample gave rise to the 32 T cell receptor beta chains below, sequenced in a study of CD8 T cells in ankylosing spondylitis. Regarding the study as a whole: For ankylosing spondylitis blood, a TCR beta motif of under ten highly homologous variants appeared characteristic.

Their antigens remain unidentified. One entry per CDR3 protein, called by TCRdb with MiXCR from the 5' RACE reads. The sample holds around 430,000 distinct CDR3 sequences; 17% are singletons and the top ten take under 1.2%. Sequenced input: blood, either unsorted or a sorted T cell fraction (not recorded which). These receptors were collected from a male donor with ankylosing spondylitis.

This clonotype was seen ten or more times. This chain joins TRBV12-3 or TRBV12-4 and TRBJ1-3; 7 nucleotides agree with TRBD1. The J segment lost 0 bases and the V segment lost 6 bases, leaving 2 bases of the junction unmatched. The CDR3 extends over 14 amino acids. The CDR3: CASSRTGSGNTIYF. The DNA of the CDR3 is TGTGCCAGCAGCCGGACAGGCTCTGGAAACACCATATATTTT.

This clonotype turned up a few times. The chain couples TRBV7-9 to TRBJ1-2; D unclear. CDR3 length: 13 amino acids. Deletions cut 2 bases from V and 0 bases from J, with 4 bases between. CDR1 and CDR2 from the germline V gene are SEHNR and FQNEAQ (reference sequence). The CDR3 coding sequence is TGTGCCAGCAGCTTAATGACTAACTATGGCTACACCTTC. Its protein product is CASSLMTNYGYTF.

This clonotype was seen a handful of times. J is TRBJ2-7 and V is TRBV20-1; perhaps TRBD2 as D (6 bases). This CDR3 is 13 amino acids long. Per germline, CDR1 DFQATT and CDR2 SNEGSKA (reference sequence). Trimming pared 6 bases from V and 8 bases from J, leaving 20 bases between. CDR3 sequence: CSAGPRLGFQQYF. CDR3 coding DNA: TGCAGTGCAGGTCCGAGACTAGGTTTTCAGCAGTACTTC.

This clonotype was counted between two and nine times. This chain connects TRBV7-2 to TRBJ2-7; 9 bases are a match to TRBD2. CDR3 length: 14 residues. In germline, CDR1 is SGHTA, CDR2 FQGNSA. The J segment lost 7 bases and the V segment lost 5 bases, leaving 9 bases of the junction unmatched. The CDR3 loop reads CASSPVAGVHEQYF. As DNA, the CDR3 is TGTGCCAGCAGCCCGGTAGCGGGAGTTCATGAGCAGTACTTC.

This clonotype appeared many times. A junction boundary mismatches the germline segment, possibly from a read error. The chain combines TRBV5-1 with TRBJ2-1; no clear D gene. The CDR3 spans 10 residues. Germline-derived CDR1 and CDR2 are SGHRS and YFSETQ. CDR3 residues: CASSLDEQFF. The CDR3, as DNA: TGCGCCAGCAGTTTGGATGAGCAGTTCTTC.

The chain joins TRBV11-3 to TRBJ1-1; TRBD1 matches 7 bases. Unmatched junction bases numbered 11, after V lost 5 bases and J lost 8 bases. CDR1 and CDR2 (germline): SGHNT, YENEEA. The CDR3 runs 14 residues. Here the CDR3 DNA reads TGTGCCAGCAGCGGGGGACAGTCCATCAGGGAAGCTTTCTTT. It translates to CASSGGQSIREAFF. Combining the CDR3 with reference TRBV11-3 and TRBJ1-1 gives the whole variable domain EAGVVQSPRYKIIEKKQPVAFWCNPISGHNTLYWYLQNLGQGPELLIRYENEEAVDDSQLPKDRFSAERLKGVDSTLKIQPAELGDSAVYLCASSGGQSIREAFFGQGTRLTVV.

This clonotype was found many times. The rearrangement links TRBV10-3 to TRBJ2-7; maybe TRBD1 (6 bases). The CDR3 spans 12 residues. CDR1 is ENHRY, CDR2 SYGVKD, per germline. V was clipped by 6 bases and J by 3 bases, with 9 bases between them. The CDR3: CAIRGTNYEQYF. Written as DNA, the CDR3 is TGTGCCATCAGGGGGACAAACTACGAGCAGTACTTC.

This clonotype was counted at least ten times. V is TRBV20-1 and J is TRBJ2-2; TRBD2 agrees at 8 bases. V dropped 3 bases and J dropped 5; count of bases not matched to a gene: 8. The CDR3 spans 15 residues. Germline V gives CDR1 DFQATT, CDR2 SNEGSKA (reference sequence). CDR3 nucleotides: TGCAGTGCTAGGTCCCCCCGGGAGGGTACCGGGGAGCTGTTTTTT. Protein sequence: CSARSPREGTGELFF.

This clonotype was counted a few times. This chain links TRBV20-1 with TRBJ1-5, with a possible D match to TRBD1 (5 bases). The CDR3 loop spans 16 amino acids. Germline CDR1 is DFQATT and CDR2 is SNEGSKA (reference sequence). The V and J ends lost 3 bases and 7 bases respectively, with 22 bases between them. CDR3: CSASAPARQGNQPQHF. CDR3 DNA sequence: TGCAGTGCTAGTGCCCCCGCGAGGCAGGGAAACCAGCCCCAGCATTTT.

The CDR3 DNA follows: TGTGCCAGCAGCCCATCGGACTCATACACAGATACGCAGTATTTT. Translation gives CASSPSDSYTDTQYF. The V gene is TRBV2, the J gene TRBJ2-3; D is perhaps TRBD2 (5 bases). This CDR3 contains 15 residues. The V and J ends lost 6 bases and 2 bases respectively, with 15 bases between them. Germline V gives CDR1 SNHLY, CDR2 FYNNEI.

The chain is built from TRBV18 and TRBJ2-3, with D perhaps being TRBD1 or TRBD2 (5 bases each). V was shortened by 6 bases and J by 4 bases, with 14 bases between the two germline ends. The CDR3 is 14 residues long. Germline values: CDR1 KGHSH, CDR2 LQKENI. The CDR3 DNA reads TGTGCCAGCTCTACCGGCCGGGGCCCAGATACGCAGTATTTT. The encoded protein is CASSTGRGPDTQYF.

This chain connects TRBV7-9 to TRBJ1-2; the D is unclear. The germline V gene encodes CDR1 SEHNR and CDR2 FQNEAQ (reference sequence). This CDR3 spans 17 amino acids. The ends were cut back, 4 bases at V and 3 bases at J, with 21 bases in the middle. The CDR3 nucleotides are TGTGCCAGCAGCTCCCCAGAGGGCCCAAACAGCCACTATGGCTACACCTTC. Translating it yields CASSSPEGPNSHYGYTF.

This clonotype was seen a single time. The chain recombines TRBV4-1 with TRBJ2-3; TRBD2 is a possible D gene (5 bases). CDR1 is MGHRA, CDR2 YSYEKL, per germline. This CDR3 is built from 15 residues. Trimming cost V 4 bases and J 4 bases, with 15 bases left between them. The CDR3 is CASSPPGSLADTQYF. DNA for the CDR3: TGCGCCAGCAGCCCCCCGGGGTCGCTGGCAGATACGCAGTATTTT.

The chain has TRBV2 and TRBJ2-1; TRBD1 agrees at 8 bases. Germline V CDR1 and CDR2: SNHLY, FYNNEI. The CDR3 is made up of 15 amino acids. After removal of 2 bases from V and 2 bases from J, the junction contained 2 bases not matched to a gene. The CDR3 DNA reads as TGTGCCAGCAGTGAACAGGGGGCCCCCTACAATGAGCAGTTCTTC. Translated, it gives CASSEQGAPYNEQFF.

The V gene is TRBV20-1, the J gene TRBJ2-1; D is unresolved. Trimming stripped 3 bases from V and 7 bases from J, with 7 bases between. The CDR3 spans 11 residues. From germline, CDR1 is DFQATT and CDR2 SNEGSKA (reference sequence). The CDR3 loop reads CSASVKNEQFF. The DNA of the CDR3 is TGCAGTGCTAGTGTTAAGAATGAGCAGTTCTTC.

This rearrangement joins TRBV11-3 to TRBJ2-2; D call uncertain. CDR1 is SGHNT and CDR2 is YENEEA in the germline V gene. This CDR3 region has 13 residues. With 3 bases removed from V and 6 bases from J, the gap between germline ends came to 8 bases. The CDR3 DNA follows: TGTGCCAGCAGCTTGCGTTTCCCCGGGGAGCTGTTTTTT. The encoded protein is CASSLRFPGELFF.

A note on this clonotype: It may be a read error: a sequence one base away is much more abundant. The final CDR3 position lacks the conserved phenylalanine or tryptophan, pointing to a likely read error. J is TRBJ1-6 and V is TRBV5-1; D is unresolved. Between the trimmed V and J ends, which lost 4 bases and 7 bases, there was a span of 12 bases. Germline lookup yields CDR1 SGHRS and CDR2 YFSETQ. The CDR3 length is 14 residues. The CDR3 sequence: CASSPEGGNSPLHY. CDR3 DNA sequence: TGCGCCAGCAGCCCGGAGGGAGGAAATTCACCCCTCCACTAT.

The J gene is TRBJ1-1, the V gene TRBV5-5; D uncertain. CDR1 is SGHKS and CDR2 is YYEKEE in the germline V gene (reference sequence). Trimming took off 4 bases at V and 1 base at J, with 17 bases between the two ends. This CDR3 is built from 16 residues. In DNA, the CDR3 is TGTGCCAGCAGCCAAACGCCGACCCCAAAGAACACTGAAGCTTTCTTT. This codes for CASSQTPTPKNTEAFF.

This clonotype was counted ten times or more. The V and J genes are TRBV27 and TRBJ2-3; D is unresolved. The CDR3 loop spans 14 amino acids. Germline V gene sequence: CDR1 MNHEY, CDR2 SMNVEV (reference sequence). Trimming pared 5 bases from V and 1 base from J, leaving 10 bases between. Here the CDR3 reads CASSPDRGTDTQYF. The CDR3 DNA reads TGTGCCAGCAGTCCCGATCGGGGCACAGATACGCAGTATTTT.

This clonotype turned up a few times. The V and J genes are TRBV10-3 and TRBJ2-3; 8 nucleotides line up with TRBD2. This CDR3 spans 18 amino acids. V gave up 3 bases and J gave up 0 bases; unmatched junction bases: 11. CDR1 and CDR2 (germline): ENHRY, SYGVKD. The CDR3 sequence is CAISDVSGGPTSTDTQYF. In nucleotides, the CDR3 is TGTGCCATCAGTGATGTGAGCGGGGGACCGACTAGCACAGATACGCAGTATTTT.

The chain joins TRBV30 to TRBJ1-2; 8 bases fit TRBD1. Looked up from germline, CDR1 is GTSNPN and CDR2 is SVGIG (reference sequence). The CDR3 consists of 13 residues. V shed 2 bases and J 4 bases; nucleotides not matched to a gene: 3. The CDR3 sequence is CAWSSTGGYGYTF. Here the CDR3 DNA reads TGTGCCTGGAGTTCCACAGGGGGCTATGGCTACACCTTC.

The rearrangement joins TRBV7-2 to TRBJ2-7, with 9 bases lining up with TRBD1. V trimming: 4 bases; J trimming: 4 bases; junction bases outside the gene matches: 11. This CDR3 region has 16 residues. The V gene's germline CDR1 is SGHTA and CDR2 FQGNSA. CDR3 in DNA: TGTGCCAGCAGCTACCAAAGCGGGACAGGGTGGTACGAGCAGTACTTC. It encodes CASSYQSGTGWYEQYF.

This clonotype was counted ten times or more. The chain recombines TRBV29-1 with TRBJ1-2; TRBD1 matches at 7 bases. In germline, CDR1 is SQVTM, CDR2 ANQGSEA. The V gene end was trimmed by 6 bases and the J gene end by 2 bases; junction bases not matched to a gene: 6. The CDR3 runs 13 residues. CDR3 nucleotide sequence: TGCAGCGTGGCCCAGACAGGGAACTATGGCTACACCTTC. Protein product: CSVAQTGNYGYTF. Using reference TRBV29-1 and TRBJ1-2 for the parts outside the CDR3, the full variable domain is SAVISQKPSRDICQRGTSLTIQCQVDSQVTMMFWYRQQPGQSLTLIATANQGSEATYESGFVIDKFPISRPNLTFSTLTVSNMSPEDSSIYLCSVAQTGNYGYTFGSGTRLTVV.

The chain couples TRBV5-1 to TRBJ2-7, with TRBD1 matching over 9 bases. With V trimmed by 0 bases and J by 4 bases, 8 bases remained unmatched. Germline CDR1 is SGHRS and CDR2 is YFSETQ. The CDR3 covers 16 residues. The CDR3 DNA reads TGCGCCAGCAGCTTGGGGGGGACAGGGATGGGGTACGAGCAGTACTTC. The encoded protein is CASSLGGTGMGYEQYF.

This clonotype was seen only a few times. This sequence joins TRBV11-2 and TRBJ1-3, with D possibly being TRBD1 (6 bases). The germline gives CDR1 SGHAT, CDR2 FQNNGV. This CDR3 region has 16 residues. With 5 bases removed from V and 0 bases from J, the gap between germline ends came to 14 bases. The CDR3 sequence: CASSDPRGPSGNTIYF. The CDR3 DNA is TGTGCCAGCAGCGACCCCAGGGGACCCTCTGGAAACACCATATATTTT. The full variable domain, its missing parts supplied by reference TRBV11-2 and TRBJ1-3, is EAGVAQSPRYKIIEKRQSVAFWCNPISGHATLYWYQQILGQGPKLLIQFQNNGVVDDSQLPKDRFSAERLKGVDSTLKIQPAKLEDSAVYLCASSDPRGPSGNTIYFGEGSWLTVV.

The DNA for the CDR3 is TGTGCCACCAGCAGAGCACGGACAGGGGGGCAGTTCTTC. This sequence encodes CATSRARTGGQFF. V is TRBV15 and J is TRBJ2-1; 10 bases are shared with TRBD1. V shed 1 base, J shed 12 bases, and the junction held 3 bases outside the gene matches. CDR1 and CDR2 (germline): LNHNV, YYDKDF (reference sequence). There are 13 residues in the CDR3.

This clonotype showed up just a few times. The gene calls are TRBV3-1 and TRBJ2-1; 8 nucleotides agree with TRBD1. V gave up 4 bases and J gave up 6 bases; unmatched junction bases: 5. The germline V gene has CDR1 LGHDT and CDR2 YNNKEL (reference sequence). The CDR3 covers 14 residues. The CDR3 DNA is TGTGCCAGCAGCCCCACGACAGGGGCCAATGAGCAGTTCTTC. Amino acids: CASSPTTGANEQFF.

The rearrangement uses TRBV7-2 and TRBJ2-7; D is undetermined. Trimming cost V 5 bases and J 2 bases, with 7 bases left between them. CDR3 length: 12 residues. From germline, CDR1 is SGHTA and CDR2 FQGNSA. The CDR3 sequence: CASSHNAYEQYF. CDR3 bases: TGTGCCAGCAGCCACAATGCCTACGAGCAGTACTTC.

This clonotype was detected a few times. The chain carries TRBV2 and TRBJ1-1; no clear D. V lost 2 bases to trimming and J lost 0 bases, with 13 bases between them. This CDR3 spans 16 amino acids. Per the germline V gene, CDR1 is SNHLY and CDR2 is FYNNEI. As DNA, the CDR3 is TGTGCCAGCAGTGAAAGCGGGGTTCGGATGAACACTGAAGCTTTCTTT. Protein sequence: CASSESGVRMNTEAFF.

This chain joins TRBV5-1 and TRBJ2-5, with 9 bases identical to TRBD1. The CDR3 has 16 amino acids. The ends lost 5 bases at V and 4 bases at J; junction bases unmatched: 12. CDR1 and CDR2 from the germline V gene are SGHRS and YFSETQ. The CDR3 DNA follows: TGCGCCAGCAGGTTTTCCGGGACAGGGTTGGGAGAGACCCAGTACTTC. Protein sequence: CASRFSGTGLGETQYF.

The rearrangement links TRBV20-1 to TRBJ2-1; D might be TRBD2 (6 bases). Trimming cost V 4 bases and J 4 bases, with 14 bases left between them. Germline-derived CDR1 and CDR2 are DFQATT and SNEGSKA (reference sequence). CDR3 size: 14 residues. This CDR3 is CSAKIQRVYNEQFF. DNA of the CDR3: TGCAGTGCTAAGATCCAGCGGGTATACAATGAGCAGTTCTTC.

This clonotype has just a few counts. This chain joins TRBV19 and TRBJ2-7; 11 nucleotides line up with TRBD2. Germline CDR1 is LNHDA and CDR2 is SQIVND (reference sequence). The CDR3 spans 16 residues. V was clipped by 6 bases and J by 5 bases; unmatched bases: 12. CDR3 DNA: TGTGCCAGTAGCCGGACTAGCGGGTTTAGGATCCACGAGCAGTACTTC. Amino acids: CASSRTSGFRIHEQYF.